Listed here are 2 T cell receptor beta chains from one sample, sequenced in a study of T-cell memory formation after mild COVID-19. TCRdb re-called the 5' RACE reads through MiXCR, storing one row per CDR3 protein. Counted here are around 300,000 distinct CDR3 sequences, about an eighth occurring once; the ten biggest clones make up roughly 20%. Material: PBMCs or a T cell subset sorted from them (not recorded which). The receptors were sampled from a man aged 18 to 35 who had mild COVID-19 (a few samples of this study predate the infection). Cell type and time point are not known.

The rearrangement uses TRBV29-1 and TRBJ1-1, with TRBD1 matching 10 bases. Germline CDR1 reads SQVTM; CDR2 reads ANQGSEA. There are 13 residues in the CDR3. V shed 7 bases, J shed 2 bases, and the junction held 4 bases outside the gene matches. The chain's CDR3 is CSARTGGNTEAFF. The DNA for the CDR3 is TGCAGCGCCAGGACAGGGGGAAACACTGAAGCTTTCTTT.

This clonotype was found a few times. The V gene is TRBV5-1, the J gene TRBJ2-3, with 7 bases lining up with TRBD2. The germline V gene has CDR1 SGHRS and CDR2 YFSETQ. The CDR3 length is 15 residues. Trimming removed 4 bases from V and 6 bases from J; junction bases left unmatched: 11. In nucleotides, the CDR3 is TGCGCCAGCAGCCCTTGGACCGGGGGAGGGGATACGCAGTATTTT. This translates into CASSPWTGGGDTQYF.